This T cell receptor (beta chain) stems from a study of memory CD4+ T cells and cytomegalovirus serostatus. Study-level information: Healthy Belgian adult donors included under ten CMV-positive and about two dozen CMV-negative people.

There are a few counts of this clone. This CDR3 has 13 residues. Trimming removed 0 bases at V and 8 bases at J, with 10 bases between. Germline V gene lookup returns CDR1 SGHTA and CDR2 FQGNSA. Single viable CD3+CD4+CD8-CD45RO+ cells were sorted as the memory CD4+ T cells. Serum IgG to CMV pp150, pp28, p38 and p52 defined serostatus. Clones were read by immunoSEQ multiplex PCR, and TCRdb kept only the in-frame ones, dropping some. The top ten hold around 0.99% of the sample, which has around 50,000 clones, 75% to 85% seen once. The chain recombines TRBV7-2 with TRBJ1-2; D may be TRBD1 (5 bases). This clonotype was sampled from an adult in good health and CMV-seronegative. The sequencing sample was made of memory CD4+ T cells from blood. CDR3 sequence: CASSLAMGDGYTF. CDR3 DNA sequence: TGTGCCAGCAGCTTAGCAATGGGGGACGGCTACACCTTC.